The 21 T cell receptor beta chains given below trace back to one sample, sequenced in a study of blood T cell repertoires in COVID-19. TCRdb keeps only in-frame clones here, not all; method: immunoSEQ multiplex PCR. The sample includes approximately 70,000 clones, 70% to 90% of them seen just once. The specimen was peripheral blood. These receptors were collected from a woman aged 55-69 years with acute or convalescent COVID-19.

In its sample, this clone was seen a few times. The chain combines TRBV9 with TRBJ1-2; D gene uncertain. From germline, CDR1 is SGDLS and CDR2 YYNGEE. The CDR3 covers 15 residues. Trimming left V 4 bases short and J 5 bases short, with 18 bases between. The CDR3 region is CASSTSPGMRYGYTF. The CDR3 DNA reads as TGTGCCAGCAGCACATCGCCGGGGATGAGATATGGCTACACCTTC.

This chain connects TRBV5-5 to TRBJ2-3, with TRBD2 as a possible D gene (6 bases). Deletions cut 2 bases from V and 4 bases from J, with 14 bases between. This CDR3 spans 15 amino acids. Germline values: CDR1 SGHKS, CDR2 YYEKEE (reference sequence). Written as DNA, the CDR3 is TGTGCCAGCAGCTTAGGCGGGGTGATCGCAGATACGCAGTATTTT. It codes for CASSLGGVIADTQYF. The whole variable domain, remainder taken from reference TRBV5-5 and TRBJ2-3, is DAGVTQSPTHLIKTRGQQVTLRCSPISGHKSVSWYQQVLGQGPQFIFQYYEKEERGRGNFPDRFSARQFPNYSSELNVNALLLGDSALYLCASSLGGVIADTQYFGPGTRLTVL.

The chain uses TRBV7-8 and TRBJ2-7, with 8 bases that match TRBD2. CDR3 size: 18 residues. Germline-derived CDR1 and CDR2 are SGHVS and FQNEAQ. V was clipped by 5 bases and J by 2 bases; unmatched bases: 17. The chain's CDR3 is CASSPRGGGRTRTYEQYV. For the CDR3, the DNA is TGTGCCAGCAGCCCGAGGGGGGGCGGGAGGACCCGGACCTACGAGCAGTACGTC.

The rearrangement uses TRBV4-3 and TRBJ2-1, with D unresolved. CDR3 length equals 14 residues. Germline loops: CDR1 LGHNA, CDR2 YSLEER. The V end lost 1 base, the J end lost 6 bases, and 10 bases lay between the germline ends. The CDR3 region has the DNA TGCGCCAGCAGCCAAGGTCTAGGAGCCAATGAGCAGTTCTTC. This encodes CASSQGLGANEQFF.

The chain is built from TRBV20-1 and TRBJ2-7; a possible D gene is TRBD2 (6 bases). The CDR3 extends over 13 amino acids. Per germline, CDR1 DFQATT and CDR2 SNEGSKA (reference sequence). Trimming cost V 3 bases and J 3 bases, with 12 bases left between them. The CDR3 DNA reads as TGCAGTGCTAGTGGCGGGGCCAACTACGAGCAGTACGTC. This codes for CSASGGANYEQYV.

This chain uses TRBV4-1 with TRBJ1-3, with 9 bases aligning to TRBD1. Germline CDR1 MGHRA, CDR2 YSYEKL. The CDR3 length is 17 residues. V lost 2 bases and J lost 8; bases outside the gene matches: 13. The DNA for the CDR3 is TGCGCCAGCAGCCAATTGGGACCGGGACAGGGCCCAGACACCATATATTTT. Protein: CASSQLGPGQGPDTIYF.

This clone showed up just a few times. This CDR3 reads CATSRDGGEGLMKKLFF. CDR3 bases: TGTGCCACCAGCAGAGATGGAGGGGAGGGATTAATGAAGAAACTGTTTTTT. The V call is TRBV15, the J call TRBJ1-4; D may be TRBD1 (5 bases). V lost 0 bases, J lost 11 bases, and 22 bases lay in between. The V gene's germline CDR1 is LNHNV and CDR2 YYDKDF (reference sequence). This CDR3 has 17 residues. Full variable domain (missing parts from reference TRBV15 and TRBJ1-4): DAMVIQNPRYQVTQFGKPVTLSCSQTLNHNVMYWYQQKSSQAPKLLFHYYDKDFNNEADTPDNFQSRRPNTSFCFLDIRSPGLGDTAMYLCATSRDGGEGLMKKLFFGSGTQLSVL.

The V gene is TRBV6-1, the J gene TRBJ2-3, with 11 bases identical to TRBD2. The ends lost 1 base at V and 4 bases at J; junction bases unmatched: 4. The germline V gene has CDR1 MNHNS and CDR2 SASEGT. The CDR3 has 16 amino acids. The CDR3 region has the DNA TGTGCCAGCAGTGAAGTAACTAGCGGGGGCCCAGATACGCAGTATTTT. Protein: CASSEVTSGGPDTQYF.

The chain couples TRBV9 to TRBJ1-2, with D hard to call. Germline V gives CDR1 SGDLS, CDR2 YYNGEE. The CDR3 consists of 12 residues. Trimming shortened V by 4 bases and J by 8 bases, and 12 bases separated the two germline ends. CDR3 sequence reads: CASSRPGGGYTF. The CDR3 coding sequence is TGTGCCAGCAGCCGCCCGGGCGGGGGCTACACCTTC.

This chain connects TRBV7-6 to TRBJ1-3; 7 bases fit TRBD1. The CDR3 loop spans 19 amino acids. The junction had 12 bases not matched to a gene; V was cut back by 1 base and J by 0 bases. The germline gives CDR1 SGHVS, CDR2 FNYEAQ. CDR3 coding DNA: TGTGCCAGCAGCTTAGAGCGGACAGGACTTATTAGCTCTGGAAACACCATATATTTT. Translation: CASSLERTGLISSGNTIYF.

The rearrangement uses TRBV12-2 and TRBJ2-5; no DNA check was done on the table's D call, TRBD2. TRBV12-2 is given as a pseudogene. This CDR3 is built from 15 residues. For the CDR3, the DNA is TGTGCAAGTCGCTTAAGAGCCGGAGTTGGGGAGACCCAGTACTTC. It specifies CASRLRAGVGETQYF.

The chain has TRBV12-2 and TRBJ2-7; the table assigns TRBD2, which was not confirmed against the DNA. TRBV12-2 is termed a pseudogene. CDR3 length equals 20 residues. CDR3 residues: CASRLQPRTRTIFTNYEQYV. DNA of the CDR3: TGTGCAAGTCGCTTACAACCCCGGACTAGAACGATCTTTACTAACTACGAGCAGTACGTC.

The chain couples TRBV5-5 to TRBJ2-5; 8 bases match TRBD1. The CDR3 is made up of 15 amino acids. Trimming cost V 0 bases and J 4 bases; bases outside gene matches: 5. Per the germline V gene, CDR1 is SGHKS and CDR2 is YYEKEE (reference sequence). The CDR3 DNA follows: TGTGCCAGCAGCTTGGCGGCAGGGGGCTTAGAGACCCAGTACTTC. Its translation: CASSLAAGGLETQYF.

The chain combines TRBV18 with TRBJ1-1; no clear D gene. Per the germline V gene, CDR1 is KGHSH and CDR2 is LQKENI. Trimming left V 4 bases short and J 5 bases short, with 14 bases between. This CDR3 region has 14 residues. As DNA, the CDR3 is TGTGCCAGCTCACTCGTCGGGGAACAAACTGAAGCTTTCTTT. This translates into CASSLVGEQTEAFF.

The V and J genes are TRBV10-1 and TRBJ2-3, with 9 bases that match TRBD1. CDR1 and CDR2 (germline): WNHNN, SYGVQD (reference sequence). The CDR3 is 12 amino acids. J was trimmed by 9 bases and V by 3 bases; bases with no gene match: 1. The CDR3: CASSDGTGTQYF. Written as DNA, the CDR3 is TGCGCCAGCAGTGATGGGACAGGGACGCAGTATTTT.

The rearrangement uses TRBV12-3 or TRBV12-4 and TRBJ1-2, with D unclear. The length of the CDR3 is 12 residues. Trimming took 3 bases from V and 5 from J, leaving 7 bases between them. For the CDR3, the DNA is TGTGCCAGCAGTTTGGGCCCATATGGCTACACCTTC. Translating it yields CASSLGPYGYTF.

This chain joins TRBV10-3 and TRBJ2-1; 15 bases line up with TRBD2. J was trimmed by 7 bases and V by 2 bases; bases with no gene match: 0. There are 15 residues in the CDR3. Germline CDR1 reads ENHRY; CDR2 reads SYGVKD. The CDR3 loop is CAISEGLAGGNEQFF. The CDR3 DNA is TGTGCCATCAGTGAGGGACTAGCGGGGGGGAATGAGCAGTTCTTC.

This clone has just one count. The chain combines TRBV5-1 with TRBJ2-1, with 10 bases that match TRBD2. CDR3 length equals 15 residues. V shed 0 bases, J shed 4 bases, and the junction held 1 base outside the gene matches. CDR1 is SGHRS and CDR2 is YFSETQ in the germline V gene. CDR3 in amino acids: CASSLGTSGYNEQFF. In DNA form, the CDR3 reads TGCGCCAGCAGCTTGGGGACTAGCGGATACAATGAGCAGTTCTTC.

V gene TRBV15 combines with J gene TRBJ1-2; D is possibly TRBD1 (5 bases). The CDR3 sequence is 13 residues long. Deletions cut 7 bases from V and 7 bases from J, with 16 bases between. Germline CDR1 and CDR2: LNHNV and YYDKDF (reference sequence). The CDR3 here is CATTGGGMGGYTF. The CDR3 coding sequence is TGTGCCACCACCGGGGGGGGTATGGGTGGCTACACCTTC.

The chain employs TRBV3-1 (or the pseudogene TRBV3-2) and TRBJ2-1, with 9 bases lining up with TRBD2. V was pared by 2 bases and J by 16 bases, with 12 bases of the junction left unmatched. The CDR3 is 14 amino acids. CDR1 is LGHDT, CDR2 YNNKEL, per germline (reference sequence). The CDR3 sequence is CASSQSDGGGRDFF. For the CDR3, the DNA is TGTGCCAGCAGCCAATCAGATGGGGGCGGGAGGGATTTCTTC.

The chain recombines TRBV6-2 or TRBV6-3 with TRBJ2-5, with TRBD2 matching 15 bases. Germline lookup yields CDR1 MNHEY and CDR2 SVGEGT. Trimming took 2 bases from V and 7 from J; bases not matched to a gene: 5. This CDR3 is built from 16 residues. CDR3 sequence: CASSYPGLAGGVTQYF. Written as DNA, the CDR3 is TGTGCCAGCAGTTACCCCGGACTAGCGGGAGGGGTGACCCAGTACTTC.